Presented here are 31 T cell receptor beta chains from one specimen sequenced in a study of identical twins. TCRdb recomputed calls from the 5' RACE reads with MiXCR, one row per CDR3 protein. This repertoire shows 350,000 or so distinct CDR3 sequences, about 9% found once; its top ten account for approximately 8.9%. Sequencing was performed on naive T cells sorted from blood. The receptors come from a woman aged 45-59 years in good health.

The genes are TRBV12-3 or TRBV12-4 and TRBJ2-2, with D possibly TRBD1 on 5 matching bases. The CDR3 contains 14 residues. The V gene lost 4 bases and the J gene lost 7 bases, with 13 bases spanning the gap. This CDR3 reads CASSSSRVIGELFF. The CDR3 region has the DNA TGTGCCAGCAGTTCATCCAGGGTCATCGGGGAGCTGTTTTTT.

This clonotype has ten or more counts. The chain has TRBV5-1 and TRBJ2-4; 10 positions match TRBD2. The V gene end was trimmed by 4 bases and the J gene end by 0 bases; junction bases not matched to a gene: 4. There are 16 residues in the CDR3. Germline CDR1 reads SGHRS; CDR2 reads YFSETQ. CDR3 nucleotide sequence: TGCGCCAGCAGCATAGGACTAGCGGTAGCCAAAAACATTCAGTACTTC. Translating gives CASSIGLAVAKNIQYF.

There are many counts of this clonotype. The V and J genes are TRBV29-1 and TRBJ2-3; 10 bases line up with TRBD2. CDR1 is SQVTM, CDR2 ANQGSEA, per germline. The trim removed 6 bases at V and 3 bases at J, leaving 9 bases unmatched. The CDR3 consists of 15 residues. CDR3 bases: TGCAGCGTGAGGACGGGACTAGCGAGGACAGATACGCAGTATTTT. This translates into CSVRTGLARTDTQYF.

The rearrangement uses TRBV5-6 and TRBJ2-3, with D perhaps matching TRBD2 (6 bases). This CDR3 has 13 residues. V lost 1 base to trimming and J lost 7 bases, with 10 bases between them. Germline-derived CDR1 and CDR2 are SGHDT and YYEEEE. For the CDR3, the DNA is TGTGCCAGCAGCTTGCGGGACTTTTATACGCAGTATTTT. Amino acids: CASSLRDFYTQYF.

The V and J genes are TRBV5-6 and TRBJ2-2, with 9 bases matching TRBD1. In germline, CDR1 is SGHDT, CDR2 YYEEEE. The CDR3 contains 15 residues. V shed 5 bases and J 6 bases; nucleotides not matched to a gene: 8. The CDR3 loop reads CASSFGTGRAGELFF. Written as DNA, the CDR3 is TGTGCCAGCAGTTTCGGGACAGGGAGGGCCGGGGAGCTGTTTTTT.

This CDR3 reads CASSDGTSVETQYF. CDR3 bases: TGTGCCAGCAGCGACGGGACTAGCGTAGAGACCCAGTACTTC. This sequence joins TRBV11-2 and TRBJ2-5; 10 nucleotides agree with TRBD2. The ends lost 5 bases at V and 4 bases at J; junction bases unmatched: 4. Germline V gene sequence: CDR1 SGHAT, CDR2 FQNNGV. The CDR3 runs to 14 residues.

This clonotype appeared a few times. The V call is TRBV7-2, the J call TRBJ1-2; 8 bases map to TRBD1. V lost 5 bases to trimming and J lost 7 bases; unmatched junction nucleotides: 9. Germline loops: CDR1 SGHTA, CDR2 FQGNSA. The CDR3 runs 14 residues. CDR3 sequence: CASSTDREVGGYTF. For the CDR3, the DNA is TGTGCCAGCAGCACGGACAGGGAGGTTGGTGGCTACACCTTC.

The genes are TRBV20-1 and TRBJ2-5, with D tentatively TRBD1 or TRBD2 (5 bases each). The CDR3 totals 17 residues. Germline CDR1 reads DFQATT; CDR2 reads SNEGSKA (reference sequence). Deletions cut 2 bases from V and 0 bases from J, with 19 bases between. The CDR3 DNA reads TGCAGTGCTAGACCCAGTGGGACCGCGACTTACCAAGAGACCCAGTACTTC. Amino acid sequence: CSARPSGTATYQETQYF.

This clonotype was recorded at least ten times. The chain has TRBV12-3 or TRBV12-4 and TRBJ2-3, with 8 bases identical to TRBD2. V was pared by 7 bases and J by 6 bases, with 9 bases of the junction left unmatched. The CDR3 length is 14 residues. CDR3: CASTRAGVADTQYF. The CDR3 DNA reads TGTGCCAGCACCAGAGCGGGAGTTGCGGATACGCAGTATTTT.

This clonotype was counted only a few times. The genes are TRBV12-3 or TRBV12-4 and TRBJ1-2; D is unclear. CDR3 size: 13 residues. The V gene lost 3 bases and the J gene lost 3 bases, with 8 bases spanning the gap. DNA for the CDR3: TGTGCCAGCAGTTTTCGGAGTGACTATGGCTACACCTTC. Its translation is CASSFRSDYGYTF.

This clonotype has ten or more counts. CDR3 coding DNA: TGCGCCAGCAGCCAAGATAGGCTAGCGGGAGGGCCCGGTGGGAGTGATACGCAGTATTTT. This encodes CASSQDRLAGGPGGSDTQYF. V and J are TRBV4-1 and TRBJ2-3, with TRBD2 matching 12 bases. The J segment lost 6 bases and the V segment lost 0 bases, leaving 16 bases of the junction unmatched. Germline CDR1 and CDR2: MGHRA and YSYEKL. This CDR3 contains 20 residues.

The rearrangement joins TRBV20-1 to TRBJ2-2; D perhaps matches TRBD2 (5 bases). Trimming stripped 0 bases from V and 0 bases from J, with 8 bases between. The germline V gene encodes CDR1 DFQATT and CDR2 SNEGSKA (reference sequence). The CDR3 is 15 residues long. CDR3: CSARDGRANTGELFF. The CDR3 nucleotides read TGCAGTGCTAGAGATGGGCGGGCGAACACCGGGGAGCTGTTTTTT.

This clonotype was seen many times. CDR3 DNA: TGTGCCAGCGCTAGACCGTCAAACAATCAGCCCCAGCATTTT. Translated, it gives CASARPSNNQPQHF. This chain connects TRBV28 to TRBJ1-5; unclear D gene. V was pared by 8 bases and J by 3 bases, with 14 bases between. The CDR3 is 14 amino acids. The V gene's germline CDR1 is MDHEN and CDR2 SYDVKM.

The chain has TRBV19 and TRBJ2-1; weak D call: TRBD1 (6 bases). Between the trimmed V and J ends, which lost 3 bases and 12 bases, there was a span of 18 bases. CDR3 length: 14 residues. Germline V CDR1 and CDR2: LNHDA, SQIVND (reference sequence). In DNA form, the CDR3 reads TGTGCCAGTAGTATCCGGGACATCATCGGAGGGCAGTTCTTC. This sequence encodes CASSIRDIIGGQFF.

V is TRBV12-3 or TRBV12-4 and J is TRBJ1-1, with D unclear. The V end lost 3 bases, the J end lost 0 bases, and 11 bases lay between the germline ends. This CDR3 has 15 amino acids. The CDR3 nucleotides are TGTGCCAGCAGTTTGCCCTGGGGTATGAACACTGAAGCTTTCTTT. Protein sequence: CASSLPWGMNTEAFF.

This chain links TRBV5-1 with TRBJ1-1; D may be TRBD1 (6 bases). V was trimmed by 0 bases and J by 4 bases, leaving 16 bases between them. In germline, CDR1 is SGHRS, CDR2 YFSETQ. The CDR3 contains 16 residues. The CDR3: CASSLGWGAIGTEAFF. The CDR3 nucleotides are TGCGCCAGCAGCTTGGGTTGGGGGGCAATTGGCACTGAAGCTTTCTTT.

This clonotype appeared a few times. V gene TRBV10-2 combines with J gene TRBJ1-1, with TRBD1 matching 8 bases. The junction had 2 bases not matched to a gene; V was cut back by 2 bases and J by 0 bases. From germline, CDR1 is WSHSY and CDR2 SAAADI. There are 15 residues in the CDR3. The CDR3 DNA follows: TGCGCCAGCAGTGAGGGACAGGGAATGAACACTGAAGCTTTCTTT. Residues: CASSEGQGMNTEAFF.

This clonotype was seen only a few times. CDR3 coding DNA: TGTGCCAGCAGCTTGGGCGTTGGGACAGGGTTAGATACGCAGTATTTT. This gives the protein CASSLGVGTGLDTQYF. The V and J genes are TRBV5-6 and TRBJ2-3; 9 bases are a match to TRBD1. The V and J ends lost 0 bases and 5 bases, in that order; junction bases with no gene match: 7. CDR1 SGHDT and CDR2 YYEEEE come from the germline V gene. The CDR3 is 16 amino acids.

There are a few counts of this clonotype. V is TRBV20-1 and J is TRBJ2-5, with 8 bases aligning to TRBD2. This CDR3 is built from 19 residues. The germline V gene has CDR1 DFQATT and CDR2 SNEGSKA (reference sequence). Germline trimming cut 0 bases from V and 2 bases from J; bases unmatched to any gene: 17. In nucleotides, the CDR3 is TGCAGTGCTAGAGATATCAACGGGCTAGCGGGCGTGGGACAAGAGACCCAGTACTTC. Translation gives CSARDINGLAGVGQETQYF.

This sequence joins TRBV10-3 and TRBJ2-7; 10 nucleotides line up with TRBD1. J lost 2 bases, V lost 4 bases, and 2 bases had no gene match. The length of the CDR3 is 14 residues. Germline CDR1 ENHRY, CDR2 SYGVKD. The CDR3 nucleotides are TGTGCCATCAGTGCCGGGACAGGGGCCTACGAGCAGTACTTC. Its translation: CAISAGTGAYEQYF.

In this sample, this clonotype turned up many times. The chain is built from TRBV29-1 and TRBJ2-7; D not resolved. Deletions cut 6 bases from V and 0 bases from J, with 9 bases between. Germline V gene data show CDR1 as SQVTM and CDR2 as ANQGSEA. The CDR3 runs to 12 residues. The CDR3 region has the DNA TGCAGCGTCAGGACGGACTCCTACGAGCAGTACGTC. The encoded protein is CSVRTDSYEQYV.

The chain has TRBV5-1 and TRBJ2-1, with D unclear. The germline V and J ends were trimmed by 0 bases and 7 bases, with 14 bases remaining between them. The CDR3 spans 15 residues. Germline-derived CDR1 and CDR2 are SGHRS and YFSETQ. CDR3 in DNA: TGCGCCAGCAGCTTGGTTCAGGTGGTGAGGAATGAGCAGTTCTTC. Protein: CASSLVQVVRNEQFF.

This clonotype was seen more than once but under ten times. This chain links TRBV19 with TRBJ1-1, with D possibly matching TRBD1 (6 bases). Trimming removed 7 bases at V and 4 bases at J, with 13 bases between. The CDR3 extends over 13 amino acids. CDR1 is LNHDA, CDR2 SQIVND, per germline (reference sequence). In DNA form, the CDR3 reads TGTGCCAGTATGGAGGGGGGGGCCACTGAAGCTTTCTTT. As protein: CASMEGGATEAFF.

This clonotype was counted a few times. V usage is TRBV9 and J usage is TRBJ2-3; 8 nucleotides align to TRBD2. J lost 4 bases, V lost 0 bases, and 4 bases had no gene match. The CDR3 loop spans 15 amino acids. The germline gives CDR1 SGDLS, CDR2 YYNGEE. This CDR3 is CASSVVAGRADTQYF. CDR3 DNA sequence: TGTGCCAGCAGCGTAGTAGCGGGACGGGCAGATACGCAGTATTTT.

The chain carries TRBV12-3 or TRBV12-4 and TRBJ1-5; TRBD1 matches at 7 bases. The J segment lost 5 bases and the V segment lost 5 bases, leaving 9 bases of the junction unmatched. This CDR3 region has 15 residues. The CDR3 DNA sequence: TGTGCCAGCAGTCGACGGGACAGCAATTATCAGCCCCAGCATTTT. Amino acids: CASSRRDSNYQPQHF.

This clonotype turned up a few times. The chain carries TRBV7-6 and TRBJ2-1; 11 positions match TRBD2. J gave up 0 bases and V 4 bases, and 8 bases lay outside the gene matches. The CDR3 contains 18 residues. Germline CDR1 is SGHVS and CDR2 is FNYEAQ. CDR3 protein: CASSSPSSGRSSYNEQFF. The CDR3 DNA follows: TGTGCCAGCAGCTCCCCTTCTAGCGGGAGGAGCTCCTACAATGAGCAGTTCTTC.

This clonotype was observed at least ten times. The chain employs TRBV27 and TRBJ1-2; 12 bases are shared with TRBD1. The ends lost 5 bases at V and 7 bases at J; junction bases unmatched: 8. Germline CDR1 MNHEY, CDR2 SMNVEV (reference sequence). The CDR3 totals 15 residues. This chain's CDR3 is CASSPRDRGRIGYTF. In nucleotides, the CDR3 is TGTGCCAGCAGTCCCCGGGACAGGGGGCGCATTGGCTACACCTTC.

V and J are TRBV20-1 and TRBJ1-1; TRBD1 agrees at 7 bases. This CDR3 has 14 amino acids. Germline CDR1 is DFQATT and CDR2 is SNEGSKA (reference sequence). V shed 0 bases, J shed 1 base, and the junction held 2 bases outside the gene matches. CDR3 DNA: TGCAGTGCTAGAGAGGGGACAGCGAACACTGAAGCTTTCTTT. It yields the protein CSAREGTANTEAFF.

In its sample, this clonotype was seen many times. For the CDR3, the DNA is TGTGCCAGCAGTGAGAATGGGGGCACAGATACGCAGTATTTT. This encodes CASSENGGTDTQYF. The chain is built from TRBV6-1 and TRBJ2-3; D is unresolved. Germline V gives CDR1 MNHNS, CDR2 SASEGT. Trimming took off 3 bases at V and 1 base at J, with 8 bases between the two ends. The CDR3 runs to 14 residues.

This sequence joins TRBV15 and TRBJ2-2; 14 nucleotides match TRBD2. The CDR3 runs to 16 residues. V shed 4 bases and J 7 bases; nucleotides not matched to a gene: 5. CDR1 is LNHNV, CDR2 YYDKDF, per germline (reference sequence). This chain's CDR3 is CATSTRLAGGGGELFF. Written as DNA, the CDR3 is TGTGCCACCAGCACCCGACTAGCGGGGGGGGGCGGGGAGCTGTTTTTT.

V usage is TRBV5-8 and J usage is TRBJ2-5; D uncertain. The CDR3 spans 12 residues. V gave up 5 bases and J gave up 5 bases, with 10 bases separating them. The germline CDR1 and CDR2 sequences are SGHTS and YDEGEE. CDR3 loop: CASRHLGETQYF. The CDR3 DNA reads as TGTGCCAGCAGACACTTGGGGGAGACCCAGTACTTC.